This T cell receptor (beta chain) was sequenced during a study of control samples from healthy donors and cancer patients. Only in-frame clones appear in the TCRdb table, and some are missing; sequencing was by immunoSEQ multiplex PCR. The table shows more than 95,000 clones, with roughly 92% occurring only once. J was trimmed by 6 bases and V by 5 bases; bases with no gene match: 7. This CDR3 region has 14 residues. Germline CDR1 is SGHAT and CDR2 is FQNNGV. The TCR sequence derives from a man younger than 45 in good health. Input material: blood. The chain carries TRBV11-2 and TRBJ2-1; TRBD1 agrees at 7 bases. In nucleotides, the CDR3 is TGTGCCAGCAGCCTTCAGAGGGGGCCCAATGAGCAGTTCTTC. This sequence encodes CASSLQRGPNEQFF.